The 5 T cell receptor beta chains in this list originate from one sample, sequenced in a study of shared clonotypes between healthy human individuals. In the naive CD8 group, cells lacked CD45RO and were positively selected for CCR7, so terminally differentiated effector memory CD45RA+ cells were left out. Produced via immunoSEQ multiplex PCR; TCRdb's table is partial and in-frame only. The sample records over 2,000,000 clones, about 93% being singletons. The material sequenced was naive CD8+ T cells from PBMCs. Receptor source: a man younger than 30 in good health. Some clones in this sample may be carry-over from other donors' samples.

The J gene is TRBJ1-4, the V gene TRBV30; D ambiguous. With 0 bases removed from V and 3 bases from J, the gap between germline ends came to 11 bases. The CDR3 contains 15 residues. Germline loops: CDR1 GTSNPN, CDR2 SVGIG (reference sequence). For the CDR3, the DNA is TGTGCCTGGAGTGTCGGGGTGACGGCTAATGAAAAACTGTTTTTT. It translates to CAWSVGVTANEKLFF.

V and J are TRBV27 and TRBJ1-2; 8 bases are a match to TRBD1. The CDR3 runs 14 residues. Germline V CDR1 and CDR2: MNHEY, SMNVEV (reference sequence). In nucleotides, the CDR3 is TGTGTCACAAGGATCCAGGGGGCAAACTATGGCTACACCTTC. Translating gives CVTRIQGANYGYTF.

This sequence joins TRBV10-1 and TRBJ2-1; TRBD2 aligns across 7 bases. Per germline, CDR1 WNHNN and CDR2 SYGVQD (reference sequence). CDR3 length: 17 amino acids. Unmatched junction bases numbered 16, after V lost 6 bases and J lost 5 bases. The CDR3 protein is CASSAKRLSGPHNEQFF. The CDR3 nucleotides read TGCGCCAGCAGCGCGAAACGCCTTAGCGGGCCCCACAATGAGCAGTTCTTC.

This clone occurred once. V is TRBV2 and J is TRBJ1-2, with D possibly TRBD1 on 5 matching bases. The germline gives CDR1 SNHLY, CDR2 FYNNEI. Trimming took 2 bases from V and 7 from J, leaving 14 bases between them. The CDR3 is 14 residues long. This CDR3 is CASSENPGTLGYTF. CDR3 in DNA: TGTGCCAGCAGTGAAAATCCGGGGACCCTTGGCTACACCTTC.

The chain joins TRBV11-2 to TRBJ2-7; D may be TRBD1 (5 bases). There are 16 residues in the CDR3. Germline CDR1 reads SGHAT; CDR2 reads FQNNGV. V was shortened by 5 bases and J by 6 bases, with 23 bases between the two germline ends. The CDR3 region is CASSTGWGTRATEQYF. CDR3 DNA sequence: TGTGCCAGCAGCACCGGGTGGGGCACCCGGGCCACCGAGCAGTACTTC.